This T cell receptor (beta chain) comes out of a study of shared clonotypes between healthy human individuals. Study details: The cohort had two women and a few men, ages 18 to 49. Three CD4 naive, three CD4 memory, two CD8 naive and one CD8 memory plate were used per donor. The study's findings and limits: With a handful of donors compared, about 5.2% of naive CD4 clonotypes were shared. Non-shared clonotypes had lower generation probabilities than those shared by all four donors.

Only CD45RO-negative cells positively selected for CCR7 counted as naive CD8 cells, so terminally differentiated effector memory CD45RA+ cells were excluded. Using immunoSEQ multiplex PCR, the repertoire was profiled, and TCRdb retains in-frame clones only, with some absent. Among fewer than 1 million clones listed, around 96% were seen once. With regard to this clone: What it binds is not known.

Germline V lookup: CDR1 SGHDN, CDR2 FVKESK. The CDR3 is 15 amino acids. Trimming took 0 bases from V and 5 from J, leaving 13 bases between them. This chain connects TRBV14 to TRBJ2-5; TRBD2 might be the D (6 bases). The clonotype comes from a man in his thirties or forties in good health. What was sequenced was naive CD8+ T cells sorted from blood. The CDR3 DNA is TGTGCCAGCAGCCAAGAGCTTTGGGCGGGGGAGACCCAGTACTTC. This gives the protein CASSQELWAGETQYF.